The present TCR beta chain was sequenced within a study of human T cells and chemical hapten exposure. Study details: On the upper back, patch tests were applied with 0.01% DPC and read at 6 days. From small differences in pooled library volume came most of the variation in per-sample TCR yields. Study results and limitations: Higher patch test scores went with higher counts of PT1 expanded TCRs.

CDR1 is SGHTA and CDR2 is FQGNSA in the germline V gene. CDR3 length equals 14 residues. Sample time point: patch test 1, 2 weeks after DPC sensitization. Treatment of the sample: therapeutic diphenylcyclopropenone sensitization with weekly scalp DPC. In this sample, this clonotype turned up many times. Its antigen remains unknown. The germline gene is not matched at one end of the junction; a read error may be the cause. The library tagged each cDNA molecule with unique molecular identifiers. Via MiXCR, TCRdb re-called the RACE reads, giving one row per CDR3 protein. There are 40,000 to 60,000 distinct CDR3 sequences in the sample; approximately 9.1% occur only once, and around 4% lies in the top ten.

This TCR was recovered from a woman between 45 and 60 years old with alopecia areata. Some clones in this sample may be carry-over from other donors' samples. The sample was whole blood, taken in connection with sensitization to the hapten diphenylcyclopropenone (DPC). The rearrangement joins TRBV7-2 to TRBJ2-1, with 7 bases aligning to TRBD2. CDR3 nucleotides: TGTGCCAGCAGCCCAGAGCTTTCTAGCGGACGGCCCGTCTTC. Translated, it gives CASSPELSSGRPVF. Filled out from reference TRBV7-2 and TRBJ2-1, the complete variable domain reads GAGVSQSPSNKVTEKGKDVELRCDPISGHTALYWYRQSLGQGLEFLIYFQGNSAPDKSGLPSDRFSAERTGGSVSTLTIQRTQQEDSAVYLCASSPELSSGRPVFGPGTRLTVL.